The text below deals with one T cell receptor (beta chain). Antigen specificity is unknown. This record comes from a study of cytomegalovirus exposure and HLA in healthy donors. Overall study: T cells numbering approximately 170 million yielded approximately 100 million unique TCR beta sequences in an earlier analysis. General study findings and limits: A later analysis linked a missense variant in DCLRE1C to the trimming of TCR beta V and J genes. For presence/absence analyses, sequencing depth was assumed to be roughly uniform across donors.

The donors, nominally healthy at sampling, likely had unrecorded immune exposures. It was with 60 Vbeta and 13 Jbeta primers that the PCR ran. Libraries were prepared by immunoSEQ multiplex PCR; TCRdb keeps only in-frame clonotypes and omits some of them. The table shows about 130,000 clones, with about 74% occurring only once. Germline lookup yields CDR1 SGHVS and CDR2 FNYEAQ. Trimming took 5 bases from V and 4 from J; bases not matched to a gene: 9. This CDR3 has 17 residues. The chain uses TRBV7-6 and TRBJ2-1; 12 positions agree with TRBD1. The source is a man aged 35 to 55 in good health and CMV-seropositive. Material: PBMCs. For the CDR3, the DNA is TGTGCCAGCAGCCTTAGATCGGGACAGGGGGCTTACAATGAGCAGTTCTTC. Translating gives CASSLRSGQGAYNEQFF.